This TCR beta chain was retrieved from a study of T cells after yellow fever vaccination. Study results and limitations: Boosting was followed by the reappearance of most primary-vaccination clones (around 96% CD4, roughly 90% CD8).

TCRdb reanalysed the 5' RACE reads using MiXCR and keeps one entry per CDR3 protein. The table records about 360,000 distinct CDR3 sequences, roughly 6.1% of them present only once. This clonotype was recorded at least ten times. What it binds is unknown. The germline CDR1 and CDR2 sequences are LNHNV and YYDKDF (reference sequence). This CDR3 has 16 residues. V lost 0 bases to trimming and J lost 6 bases; unmatched junction nucleotides: 6. The input for sequencing was PBMCs, taken 5 days after the yellow fever booster vaccination. This chain links TRBV15 with TRBJ2-3; 10 nucleotides line up with TRBD2. The sequence derives from a man aged 25 to 40 who received the YFV17D yellow fever vaccine. The CDR3 coding sequence is TGTGCCACCAGCAGAGAATTAGCGGGAGGCTACGATACGCAGTATTTT. Translation: CATSRELAGGYDTQYF.